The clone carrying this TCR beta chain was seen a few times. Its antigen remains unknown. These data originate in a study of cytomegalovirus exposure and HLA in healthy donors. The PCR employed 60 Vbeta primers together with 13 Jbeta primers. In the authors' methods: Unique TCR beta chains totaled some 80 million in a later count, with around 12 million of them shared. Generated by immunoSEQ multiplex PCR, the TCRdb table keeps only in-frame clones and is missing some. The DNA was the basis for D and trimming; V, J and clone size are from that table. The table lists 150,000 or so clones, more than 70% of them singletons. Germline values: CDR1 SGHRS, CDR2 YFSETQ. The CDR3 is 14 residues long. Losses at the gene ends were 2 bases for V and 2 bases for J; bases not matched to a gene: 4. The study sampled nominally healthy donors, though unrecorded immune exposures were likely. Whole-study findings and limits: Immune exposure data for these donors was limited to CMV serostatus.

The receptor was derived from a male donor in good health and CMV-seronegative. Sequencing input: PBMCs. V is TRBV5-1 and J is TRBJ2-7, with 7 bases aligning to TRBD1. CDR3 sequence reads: CASSFDRVTYEQYF. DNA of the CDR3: TGCGCCAGCAGCTTCGACAGGGTGACCTACGAGCAGTACTTC.